The T cell receptor (beta chain) under discussion was sequenced for a study of blood T cell repertoires in COVID-19. Whole-study context: Samples of COVID-19 (acute and convalescent) were obtained from the United States, Italy and Spain.

The CDR3 is 15 amino acids. Germline-derived CDR1 and CDR2 are SGHTA and FQGNSA. Trimming removed 1 base from V and 1 base from J, with 10 bases in between. The assay was immunoSEQ multiplex PCR, and TCRdb's table has in-frame clones only and misses some. This table holds roughly 240,000 clones, roughly four fifths found once. The gene calls are TRBV7-2 and TRBJ1-2; D is perhaps TRBD1 (5 bases). Specimen: peripheral blood. This sequence originates from a woman aged 70-85 years with acute or convalescent COVID-19. Here the CDR3 reads CASSLGMGGNYGYTF. CDR3 DNA sequence: TGTGCCAGCAGCTTAGGGATGGGGGGTAACTATGGCTACACCTTC.